These 14 T cell receptor beta chains came from one sample sequenced in a study of PD-1 blockade in classical Hodgkin lymphoma. As to time point: cycle 4 day 1 (C4D1), after less than seven weeks of nivolumab. Each of the patients experienced relapse following autologous stem cell transplantation, and their brentuximab vedotin exposure differed. TCRdb's copy holds only in-frame clones and misses some; the assay was immunoSEQ multiplex PCR. The sample shows roughly 46,000 clones, about 75% of them seen only once. Material: peripheral blood mononuclear cells (PBMCs), obtained before the fourth cycle of nivolumab. The receptors here all came from a human donor with classical Hodgkin lymphoma.

This chain uses TRBV29-1 with TRBJ2-7; TRBD2 matches 8 bases. This CDR3 is built from 13 residues. Germline CDR1 is SQVTM and CDR2 is ANQGSEA. V trimming: 4 bases; J trimming: 0 bases; junction bases outside the gene matches: 2. The CDR3 reads CSVAGGGSYEQYF. CDR3 coding DNA: TGCAGCGTTGCGGGGGGGGGCTCCTACGAGCAGTACTTC.

This chain links TRBV5-1 with TRBJ2-3; unclear D gene. CDR1 SGHRS and CDR2 YFSETQ come from the germline V gene. Trimming shortened V by 1 base and J by 0 bases, and 9 bases separated the two germline ends. This CDR3 has 15 residues. The CDR3 loop reads CASSLILSSTDTQYF. CDR3 bases: TGCGCCAGCAGCTTGATTCTTTCTAGCACAGATACGCAGTATTTT.

The chain joins TRBV2 to TRBJ2-3; D call uncertain. The CDR3 has 15 amino acids. Germline V gene data show CDR1 as SNHLY and CDR2 as FYNNEI. Between the trimmed V and J ends, which lost 2 bases and 0 bases, there was a span of 9 bases. CDR3 loop: CASSELYSSTDTQYF. The CDR3 bases are TGTGCCAGCAGTGAATTATATAGTAGCACAGATACGCAGTATTTT.

This sequence joins TRBV5-4 and TRBJ1-3; 7 nucleotides match TRBD1. V dropped 3 bases and J dropped 3; count of bases not matched to a gene: 3. The CDR3 is 14 residues long. Germline CDR1 is SGHNT and CDR2 is YYREEE (reference sequence). The CDR3 DNA reads as TGTGCCAGCAGCTCCGGACAGGTTGGAAACACCATATATTTT. Its protein is CASSSGQVGNTIYF.

Here the CDR3 reads CASRSTGGRQFF. CDR3 sequence (DNA): TGCGCCAGCAGGAGCACGGGCGGGAGGCAGTTCTTC. V and J are TRBV10-1 and TRBJ2-1; 7 bases match TRBD2. V trimming: 6 bases; J trimming: 12 bases; junction bases outside the gene matches: 8. This CDR3 has 12 amino acids. Germline V gene sequence: CDR1 WNHNN, CDR2 SYGVQD (reference sequence).

The chain joins TRBV18 to TRBJ2-7, with 13 bases identical to TRBD2. CDR1 is KGHSH, CDR2 LQKENI, per germline. V lost 5 bases to trimming and J lost 6 bases; unmatched junction nucleotides: 7. The CDR3 is made up of 15 amino acids. CDR3 bases: TGTGCCAGCTCATCACGACTAGCGGGAGGCCTCGAGCAGTACTTC. The encoded protein is CASSSRLAGGLEQYF.

The V gene is TRBV12-5, the J gene TRBJ1-1, with 7 bases lining up with TRBD1. Germline values: CDR1 LGHNT, CDR2 FRNRAP. The CDR3 totals 17 residues. V lost 7 bases and J lost 1; bases outside the gene matches: 15. The chain's CDR3 is CASALITGEKRNTEAFF. The CDR3 DNA reads TGTGCTAGTGCCCTAATAACAGGGGAAAAAAGGAACACTGAAGCTTTCTTT.

The rearrangement joins TRBV14 to TRBJ1-1; D is uncertain. CDR3 length: 13 residues. Germline lookup yields CDR1 SGHDN and CDR2 FVKESK. Trimming removed 5 bases at V and 11 bases at J, with 18 bases between. The CDR3 region has the DNA TGTGCCAGCAGCTCCTACAGCAAGCCTAGGGCTTTCTTT. The encoded protein is CASSSYSKPRAFF.

V and J are TRBV5-4 and TRBJ2-3; 10 nucleotides line up with TRBD2. CDR1 and CDR2 (germline): SGHNT, YYREEE (reference sequence). V dropped 0 bases and J dropped 1; count of bases not matched to a gene: 8. CDR3 length equals 18 residues. CDR3 residues: CASSLDHPGTSGTDTQYF. The CDR3 region has the DNA TGTGCCAGCAGCTTGGATCACCCCGGGACTAGCGGCACAGATACGCAGTATTTT.

In its sample, this clone was seen once. V gene TRBV5-1 combines with J gene TRBJ2-1; 11 bases line up with TRBD2. Trimming at V came to 3 bases and at J to 9 bases, leaving 14 bases not matched to a gene. This CDR3 is built from 17 residues. Germline V gene data show CDR1 as SGHRS and CDR2 as YFSETQ. As DNA, the CDR3 is TGCGCCAGCAGCTCAGGACTAGCGGGTACAACCTTGGCTGAGCAGTTCTTC. Its translation: CASSSGLAGTTLAEQFF.

V gene TRBV28 combines with J gene TRBJ1-2; the D is unclear. Germline V gene data show CDR1 as MDHEN and CDR2 as SYDVKM. V lost 7 bases and J 1 base, leaving 16 bases between the germline ends. The CDR3 has 15 residues. Here the CDR3 DNA reads TGTGCCAGCACCCAAATAGGCAGGCGTAACTATGGCTACACCTTC. Residues: CASTQIGRRNYGYTF.

This clone ranks as medium-sized. V usage is TRBV28 and J usage is TRBJ2-7; D ambiguous. This CDR3 spans 11 amino acids. Deletions cut 5 bases from V and 9 bases from J, with 11 bases between. Germline V CDR1 and CDR2: MDHEN, SYDVKM. Here the CDR3 reads CASSPKRSQYF. CDR3 DNA sequence: TGTGCCAGCAGTCCAAAAAGATCGCAGTACTTC.

The gene calls are TRBV10-2 and TRBJ2-6; 12 positions agree with TRBD1. The J segment lost 0 bases and the V segment lost 7 bases, leaving 7 bases of the junction unmatched. Germline CDR1 is WSHSY and CDR2 is SAAADI. The CDR3 has 18 residues. This CDR3 is CASMGGQGANSGANVLTF. The CDR3 coding sequence is TGCGCCAGCATGGGGGGACAGGGGGCGAACTCTGGGGCCAACGTCCTGACTTTC.

This clone was observed once. The chain couples TRBV11-3 to TRBJ2-7; D uncertain. The CDR3 is 12 residues long. Germline-derived CDR1 and CDR2 are SGHNT and YENEEA. With 5 bases removed from V and 6 bases from J, the gap between germline ends came to 11 bases. The CDR3 nucleotides read TGTGCCAGCAGCGGGCTAGGGCCCGAGCAGTACTTC. This translates into CASSGLGPEQYF.